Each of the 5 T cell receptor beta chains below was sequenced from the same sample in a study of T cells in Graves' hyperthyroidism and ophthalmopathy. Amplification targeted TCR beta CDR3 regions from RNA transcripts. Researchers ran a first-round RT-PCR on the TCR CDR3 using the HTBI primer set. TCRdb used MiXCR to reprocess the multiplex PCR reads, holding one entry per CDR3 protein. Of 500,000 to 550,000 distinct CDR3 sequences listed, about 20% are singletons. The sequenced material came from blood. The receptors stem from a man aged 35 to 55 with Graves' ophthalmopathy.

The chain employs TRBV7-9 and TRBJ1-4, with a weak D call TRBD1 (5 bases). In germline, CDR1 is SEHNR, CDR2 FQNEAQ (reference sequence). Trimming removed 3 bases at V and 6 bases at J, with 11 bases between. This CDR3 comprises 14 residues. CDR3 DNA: TGTGCCAGCAGCTTGACGGGGGGTTATGAAAAACTGTTTTTT. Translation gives CASSLTGGYEKLFF.

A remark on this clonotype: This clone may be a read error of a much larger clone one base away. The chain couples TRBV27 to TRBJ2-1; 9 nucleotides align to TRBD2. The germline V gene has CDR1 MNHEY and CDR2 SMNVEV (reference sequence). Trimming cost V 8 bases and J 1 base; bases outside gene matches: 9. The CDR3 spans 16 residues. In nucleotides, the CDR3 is TGTGCCAGCTGCTTAGCGGGGGAGAGATCCTACAATGAGCAGTTCTTC. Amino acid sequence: CASCLAGERSYNEQFF.

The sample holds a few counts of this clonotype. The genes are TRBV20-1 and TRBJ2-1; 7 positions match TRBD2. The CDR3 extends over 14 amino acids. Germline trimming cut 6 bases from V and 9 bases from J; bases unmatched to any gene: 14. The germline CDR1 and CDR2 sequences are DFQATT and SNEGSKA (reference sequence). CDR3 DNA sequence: TGCAGTGCAACCCCTCCGGGGGGTGGGCGTGAGCAGTTCTTC. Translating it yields CSATPPGGGREQFF.

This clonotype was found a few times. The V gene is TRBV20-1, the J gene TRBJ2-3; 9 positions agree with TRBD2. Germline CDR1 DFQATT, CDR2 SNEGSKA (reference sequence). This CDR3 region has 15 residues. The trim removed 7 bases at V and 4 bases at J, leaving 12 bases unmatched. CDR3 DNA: TGCAGTGTCCCGAATAGCGGGAGTTTGTCAGATACGCAGTATTTT. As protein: CSVPNSGSLSDTQYF.

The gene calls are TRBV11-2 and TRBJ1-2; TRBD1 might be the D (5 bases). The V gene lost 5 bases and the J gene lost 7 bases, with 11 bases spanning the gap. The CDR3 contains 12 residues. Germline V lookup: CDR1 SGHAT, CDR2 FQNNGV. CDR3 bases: TGTGCCAGCAGCACAACAGGTTTTGGCTACACCTTC. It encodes CASSTTGFGYTF.